Given below is one T cell receptor (beta chain) in context. This entry belongs to a study of blood T cell repertoires in COVID-19. Study as a whole: Samples came from the United States, Italy and Spain, spanning acute and convalescent COVID-19. Nucleic acid was either cDNA or gDNA, and it came from T cells, B-cell-depleted T cells, or PBMCs.

How the authors handled the data: Researchers report that nucleated cell counts were estimated from reference gene primer amplification. Sequencing was performed with immunoSEQ multiplex PCR; in TCRdb, only in-frame clones are kept and a portion is missing. V, J and clone size are those of that table, while D and trimming were read from the DNA. Among under 200,000 clones listed, around nine tenths were seen once. The V gene lost 0 bases and the J gene lost 4 bases, with 9 bases spanning the gap. Germline V gene data show CDR1 as SQVTM and CDR2 as ANQGSEA. The CDR3 extends over 13 amino acids. The chain joins TRBV29-1 to TRBJ1-2; D gene unclear. The origin of this receptor is a man in his forties with active or convalescent COVID-19. What was sequenced was peripheral blood. The CDR3 loop is CSVEDLNSYGYTF. As DNA, the CDR3 is TGCAGCGTTGAAGATCTAAATAGCTATGGCTACACCTTC. Looking up the rest from reference TRBV29-1 and TRBJ1-2 gives the full variable domain: SAVISQKPSRDICQRGTSLTIQCQVDSQVTMMFWYRQQPGQSLTLIATANQGSEATYESGFVIDKFPISRPNLTFSTLTVSNMSPEDSSIYLCSVEDLNSYGYTFGSGTRLTVV.